Included here is one TCR beta chain sequence, with context. Antigen specificity is unknown. The record originates from a study of T cells expressing NK-cell markers. The CDR3 is made up of 14 amino acids. TCRdb reprocessed the 5' RACE reads, keeping one entry per CDR3 protein, no DNA. The sample's table shows some 450,000 distinct CDR3 sequences. Findings and caveats of the study: In several donors, dominant NKG2C+ clonotypes were roughly 1.0-7.0% of CD8+ T cells.

The chain is built from TRBV21-1 and TRBJ2-3. TRBV21-1 is noted as a pseudogene. Sequenced sample: blood T cells: a sorted CD56 or NKG2C T cell subset, CD4+ or CD8+ T cells, or bulk PBMC T cells (not recorded which). The source of this sequence is a woman between 18 and 75 years old in good health. This chain's CDR3 is CASSKVVTVDTQYF.